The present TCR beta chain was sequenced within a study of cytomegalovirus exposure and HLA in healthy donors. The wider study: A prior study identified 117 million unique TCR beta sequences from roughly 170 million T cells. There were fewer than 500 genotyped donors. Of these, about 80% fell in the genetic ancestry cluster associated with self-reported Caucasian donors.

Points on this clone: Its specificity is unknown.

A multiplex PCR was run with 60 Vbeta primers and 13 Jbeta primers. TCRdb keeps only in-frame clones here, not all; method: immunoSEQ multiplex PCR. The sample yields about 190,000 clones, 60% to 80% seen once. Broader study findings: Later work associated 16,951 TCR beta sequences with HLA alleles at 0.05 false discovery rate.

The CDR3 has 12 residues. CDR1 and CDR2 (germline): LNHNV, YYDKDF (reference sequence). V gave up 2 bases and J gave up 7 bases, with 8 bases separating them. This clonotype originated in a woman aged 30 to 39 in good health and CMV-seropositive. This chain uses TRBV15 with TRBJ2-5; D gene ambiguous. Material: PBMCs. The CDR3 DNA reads TGTGCCACCAGCAGACCACGAGGGACCCAGTACTTC. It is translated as CATSRPRGTQYF. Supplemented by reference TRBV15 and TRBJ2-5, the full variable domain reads DAMVIQNPRYQVTQFGKPVTLSCSQTLNHNVMYWYQQKSSQAPKLLFHYYDKDFNNEADTPDNFQSRRPNTSFCFLDIRSPGLGDTAMYLCATSRPRGTQYFGPGTRLLVL.